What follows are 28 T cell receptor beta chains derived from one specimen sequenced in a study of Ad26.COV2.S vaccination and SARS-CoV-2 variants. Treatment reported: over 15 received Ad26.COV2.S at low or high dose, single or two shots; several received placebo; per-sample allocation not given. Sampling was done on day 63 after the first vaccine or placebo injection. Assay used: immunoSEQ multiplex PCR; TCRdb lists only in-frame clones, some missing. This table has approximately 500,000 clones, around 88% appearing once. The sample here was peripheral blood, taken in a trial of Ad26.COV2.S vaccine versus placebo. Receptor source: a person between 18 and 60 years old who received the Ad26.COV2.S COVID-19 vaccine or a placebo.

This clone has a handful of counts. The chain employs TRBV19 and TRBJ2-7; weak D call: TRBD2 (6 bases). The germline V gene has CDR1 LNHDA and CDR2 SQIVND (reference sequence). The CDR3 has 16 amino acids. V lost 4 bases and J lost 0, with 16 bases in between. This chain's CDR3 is CASSTRETPNSYEQYF. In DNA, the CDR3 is TGTGCCAGTAGTACACGGGAGACCCCCAACTCCTACGAGCAGTACTTC.

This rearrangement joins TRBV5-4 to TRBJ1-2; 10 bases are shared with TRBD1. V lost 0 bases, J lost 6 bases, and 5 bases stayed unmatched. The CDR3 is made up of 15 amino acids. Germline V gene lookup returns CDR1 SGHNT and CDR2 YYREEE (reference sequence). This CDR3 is CASSLELGQGNGYTF. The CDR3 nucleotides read TGTGCCAGCAGCTTGGAGTTGGGACAGGGGAATGGCTACACCTTC.

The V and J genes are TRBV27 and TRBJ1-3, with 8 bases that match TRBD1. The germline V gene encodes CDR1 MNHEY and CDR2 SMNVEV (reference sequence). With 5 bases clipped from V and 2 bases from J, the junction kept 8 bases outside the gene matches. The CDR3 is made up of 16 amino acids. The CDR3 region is CASSHSRGPTGNTIYF. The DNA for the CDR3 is TGTGCCAGCAGTCACAGCAGGGGGCCGACTGGAAACACCATATATTTT.

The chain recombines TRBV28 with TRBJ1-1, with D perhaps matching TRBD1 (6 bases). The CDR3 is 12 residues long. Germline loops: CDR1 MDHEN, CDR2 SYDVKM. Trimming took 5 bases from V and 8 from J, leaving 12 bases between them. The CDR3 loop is CASSLTGWEAFF. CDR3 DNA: TGTGCCAGCAGTCTTACAGGGTGGGAAGCTTTCTTT.

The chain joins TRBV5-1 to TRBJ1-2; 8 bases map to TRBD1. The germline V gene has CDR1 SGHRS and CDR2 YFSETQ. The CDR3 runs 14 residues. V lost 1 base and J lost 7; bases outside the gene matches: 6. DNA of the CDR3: TGCGCCAGCAGCTTGCCAGGGGGCTGGGTTGGCTACACCTTC. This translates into CASSLPGGWVGYTF.

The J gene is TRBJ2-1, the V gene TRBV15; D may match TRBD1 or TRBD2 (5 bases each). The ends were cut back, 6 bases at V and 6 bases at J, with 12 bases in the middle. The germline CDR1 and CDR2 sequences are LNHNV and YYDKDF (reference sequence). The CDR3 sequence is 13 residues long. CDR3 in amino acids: CATRNWGSNEQFF. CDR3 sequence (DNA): TGTGCCACCAGGAATTGGGGGAGCAATGAGCAGTTCTTC.

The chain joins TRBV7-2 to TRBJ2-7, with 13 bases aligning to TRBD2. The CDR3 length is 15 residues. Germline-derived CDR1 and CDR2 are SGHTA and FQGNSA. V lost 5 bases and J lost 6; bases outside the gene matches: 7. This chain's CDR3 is CASSPGTSGTSEQYF. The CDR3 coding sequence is TGTGCCAGCAGCCCCGGGACTAGCGGGACTAGCGAGCAGTACTTC.

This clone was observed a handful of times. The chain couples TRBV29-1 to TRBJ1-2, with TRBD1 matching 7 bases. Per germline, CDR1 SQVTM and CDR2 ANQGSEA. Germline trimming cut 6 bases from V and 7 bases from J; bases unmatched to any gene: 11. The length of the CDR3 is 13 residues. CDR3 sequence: CSVETGMHAGYTF. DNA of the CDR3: TGCAGCGTGGAGACAGGGATGCACGCTGGCTACACCTTC.

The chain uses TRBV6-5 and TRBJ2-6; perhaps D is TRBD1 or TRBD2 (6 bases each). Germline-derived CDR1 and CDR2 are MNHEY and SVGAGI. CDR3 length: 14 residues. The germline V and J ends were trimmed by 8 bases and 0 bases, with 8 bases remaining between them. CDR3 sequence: CASGGRSGANVLTF. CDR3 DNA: TGTGCCAGCGGGGGGCGCTCTGGGGCCAACGTCCTGACTTTC.

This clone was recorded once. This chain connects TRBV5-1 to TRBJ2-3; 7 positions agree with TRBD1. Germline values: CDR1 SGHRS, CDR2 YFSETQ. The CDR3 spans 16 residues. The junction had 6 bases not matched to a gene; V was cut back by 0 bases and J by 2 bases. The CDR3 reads CASSLATGQNTDTQYF. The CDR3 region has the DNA TGCGCCAGCAGCTTGGCCACGGGACAGAACACAGATACGCAGTATTTT.

CDR3 DNA sequence: TGTGCCAGTAGTATAGATTGGGACATGAACACTGAAGCTTTCTTT. It is translated as CASSIDWDMNTEAFF. The J gene is TRBJ1-1, the V gene TRBV19; TRBD1 is a possible D gene (6 bases). Germline-derived CDR1 and CDR2 are LNHDA and SQIVND (reference sequence). Trimming removed 0 bases from V and 0 bases from J, with 8 bases in between. The CDR3 runs to 15 residues.

Written as DNA, the CDR3 is TGTGCCAGTAGGGTGCAGGGAGGCAATCAGCCCCAGCATTTT. Translating gives CASRVQGGNQPQHF. The V call is TRBV19, the J call TRBJ1-5, with D perhaps matching TRBD1 (5 bases). Germline V gene data show CDR1 as LNHDA and CDR2 as SQIVND (reference sequence). The CDR3 runs to 14 residues. Between the trimmed V and J ends, which lost 6 bases and 2 bases, there was a span of 11 bases.

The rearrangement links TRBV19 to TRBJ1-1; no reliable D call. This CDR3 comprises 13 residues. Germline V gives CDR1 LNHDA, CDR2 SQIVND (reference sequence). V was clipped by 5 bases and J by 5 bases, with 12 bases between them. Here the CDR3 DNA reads TGTGCCAGTAGTGATACGGGTAGAACTGAAGCTTTCTTT. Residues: CASSDTGRTEAFF.

CDR3 loop: CSARSQETQYF. CDR3 in DNA: TGCAGTGCTCGTAGTCAAGAGACCCAGTACTTC. The V call is TRBV20-1, the J call TRBJ2-5; D uncertain. Germline lookup yields CDR1 DFQATT and CDR2 SNEGSKA (reference sequence). V dropped 5 bases and J dropped 2 bases, with 6 bases sitting between them. This CDR3 is built from 11 residues.

CDR3 sequence reads: CAWSKVKRELRTQETQYF. Written as DNA, the CDR3 is TGTGCCTGGAGCAAGGTCAAGCGGGAGTTGAGGACCCAAGAGACCCAGTACTTC. V is TRBV30 and J is TRBJ2-5, with 8 bases fitting TRBD2. The V segment lost 3 bases and the J segment 1 base; nucleotides outside the gene matches: 16. The germline CDR1 and CDR2 sequences are GTSNPN and SVGIG (reference sequence). CDR3 length: 18 residues.

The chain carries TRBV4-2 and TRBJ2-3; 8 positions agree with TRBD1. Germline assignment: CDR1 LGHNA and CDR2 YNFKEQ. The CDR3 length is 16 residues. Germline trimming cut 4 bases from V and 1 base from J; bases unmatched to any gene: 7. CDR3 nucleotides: TGTGCCAGCAGCCCCGAGGACAGGGTGGGCACAGATACGCAGTATTTT. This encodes CASSPEDRVGTDTQYF.

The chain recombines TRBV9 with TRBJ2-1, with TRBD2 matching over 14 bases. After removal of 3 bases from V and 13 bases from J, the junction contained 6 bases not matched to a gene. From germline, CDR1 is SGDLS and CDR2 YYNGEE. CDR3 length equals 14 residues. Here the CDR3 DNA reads TGTGCCAGCAGCGCGGGGACTAGCGGGAGTCCCCAGTTCTTC. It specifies CASSAGTSGSPQFF.

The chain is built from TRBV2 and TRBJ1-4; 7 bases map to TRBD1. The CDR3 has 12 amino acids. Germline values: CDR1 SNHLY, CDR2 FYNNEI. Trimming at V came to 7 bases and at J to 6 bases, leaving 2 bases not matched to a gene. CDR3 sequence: CASNRGDEKLFF. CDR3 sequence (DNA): TGTGCCAGCAACAGGGGTGATGAAAAACTGTTTTTT.

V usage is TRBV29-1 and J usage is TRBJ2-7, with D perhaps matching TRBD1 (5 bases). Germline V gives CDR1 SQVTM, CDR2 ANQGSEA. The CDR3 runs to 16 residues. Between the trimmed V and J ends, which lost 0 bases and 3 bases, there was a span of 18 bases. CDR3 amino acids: CSVEEPQSGFGYEQYF. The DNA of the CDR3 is TGCAGCGTTGAAGAACCACAGTCAGGGTTCGGCTACGAGCAGTACTTC.

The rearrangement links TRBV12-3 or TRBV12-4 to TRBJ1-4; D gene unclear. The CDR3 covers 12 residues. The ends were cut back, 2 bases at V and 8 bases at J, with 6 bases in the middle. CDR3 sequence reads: CASSLIWEKLFF. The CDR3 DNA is TGTGCCAGCAGTTTAATATGGGAAAAACTGTTTTTT.

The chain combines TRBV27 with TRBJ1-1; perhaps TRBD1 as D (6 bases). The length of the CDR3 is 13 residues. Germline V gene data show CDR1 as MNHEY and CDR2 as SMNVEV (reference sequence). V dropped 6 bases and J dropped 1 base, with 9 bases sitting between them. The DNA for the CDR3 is TGTGCCAGCAGGGGACATTCGAACACTGAAGCTTTCTTT. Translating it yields CASRGHSNTEAFF.

CDR3 DNA sequence: TGCGCCAGCAGCTCTGGACAGCGATCAGGGATGAACACTGAAGCTTTCTTT. This codes for CASSSGQRSGMNTEAFF. The rearrangement joins TRBV5-1 to TRBJ1-1; a possible D gene is TRBD1 (6 bases). This CDR3 has 17 residues. Trimming left V 3 bases short and J 0 bases short, with 18 bases between. Looked up from germline, CDR1 is SGHRS and CDR2 is YFSETQ.

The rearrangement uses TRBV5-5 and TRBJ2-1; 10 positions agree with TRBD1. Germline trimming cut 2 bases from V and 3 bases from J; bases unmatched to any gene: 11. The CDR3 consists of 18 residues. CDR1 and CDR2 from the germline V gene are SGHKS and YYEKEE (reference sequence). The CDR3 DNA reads TGTGCCAGCAGCTTCGGGACAGGGGTCTCCCCTCACTACAATGAGCAGTTCTTC. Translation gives CASSFGTGVSPHYNEQFF.

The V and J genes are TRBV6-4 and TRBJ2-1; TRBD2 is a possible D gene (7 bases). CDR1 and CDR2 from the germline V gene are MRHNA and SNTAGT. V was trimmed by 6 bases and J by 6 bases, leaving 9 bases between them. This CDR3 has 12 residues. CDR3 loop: CASRGGGNEQFF. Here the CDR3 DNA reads TGTGCCAGCAGGGGAGGGGGCAATGAGCAGTTCTTC.

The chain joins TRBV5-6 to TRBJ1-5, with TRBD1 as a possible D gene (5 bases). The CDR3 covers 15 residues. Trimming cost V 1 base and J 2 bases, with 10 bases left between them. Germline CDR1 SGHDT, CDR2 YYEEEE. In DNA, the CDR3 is TGTGCCAGCAGCTTGCAGCAGGGTGGCAATCAGCCCCAGCATTTT. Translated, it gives CASSLQQGGNQPQHF.

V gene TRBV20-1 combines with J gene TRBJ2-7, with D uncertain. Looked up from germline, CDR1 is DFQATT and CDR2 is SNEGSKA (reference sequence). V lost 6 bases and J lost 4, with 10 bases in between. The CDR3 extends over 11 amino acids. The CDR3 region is CSASPVYEQYF. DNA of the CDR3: TGCAGTGCCAGTCCGGTGTACGAGCAGTACTTC.

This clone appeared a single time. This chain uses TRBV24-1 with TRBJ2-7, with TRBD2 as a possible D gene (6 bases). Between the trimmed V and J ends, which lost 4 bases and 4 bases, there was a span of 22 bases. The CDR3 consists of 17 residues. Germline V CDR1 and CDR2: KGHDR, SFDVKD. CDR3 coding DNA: TGTGCCACCAGTGAGTCCGGCTTGGGACTGGGCAAGTACGAGCAGTACTTC. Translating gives CATSESGLGLGKYEQYF.

CDR3 sequence: CASSRGPSGNQPQHF. The CDR3, as DNA: TGTGCCAGTAGTAGGGGGCCGTCCGGAAATCAGCCCCAGCATTTT. V is TRBV19 and J is TRBJ1-5, with D possibly matching TRBD1 (6 bases). This CDR3 region has 15 residues. Per the germline V gene, CDR1 is LNHDA and CDR2 is SQIVND (reference sequence). The V and J ends lost 4 bases and 4 bases respectively, with 14 bases between them.